The entry that follows covers one T cell receptor beta chain sequence. This record comes from a study of CD8+ T cells in alopecia areata. Extracted from the samples, RNA was reverse transcribed into cDNA to serve as the sequencing template. Assay used: immunoSEQ multiplex PCR; TCRdb lists only in-frame clones, some missing. The data contain a few hundred thousand clones, 65% to 70% of them singletons. From germline, CDR1 is SQVTM and CDR2 ANQGSEA. There are 13 residues in the CDR3. The genes are TRBV29-1 and TRBJ2-5, with 8 bases aligning to TRBD1. The DNA end lines up better with TRBJ2-7; the J call may be wrong. Source: CD4+ T cells sorted from blood, taken at week 0. This clonotype was obtained from a human donor with alopecia areata. CDR3 DNA: TGCAGCGTAGGACAGGGTGGGTCCTACGAGCAGTACTTC. This translates into CSVGQGGSYEQYF.